This entry lists 29 T cell receptor beta chains sequenced from one sample in a study of T-cell memory formation after mild COVID-19. TCRdb analysed the 5' RACE reads with MiXCR anew, one entry per CDR3 protein. This sample yields about 360,000 distinct CDR3 sequences, of which over 10% are seen a single time; 20% to 25% belongs to the top ten. The sequenced material came from PBMCs or a T cell subset sorted from them (not recorded which). These receptors originate from a man between 18 and 29 years old who had mild COVID-19 (a few samples of this study predate the infection). Cell type and time point are not known.

In this sample, this clonotype turned up a few times. The V gene is TRBV29-1, the J gene TRBJ2-3, with 7 bases fitting TRBD2. Germline CDR1 reads SQVTM; CDR2 reads ANQGSEA. The CDR3 sequence is 15 residues long. V gave up 8 bases and J gave up 4 bases; unmatched junction bases: 15. CDR3 sequence: CSFTGLTYSADTQYF. The CDR3 DNA is TGCAGCTTCACGGGACTAACATATTCGGCAGATACGCAGTATTTT.

This clonotype was observed at least ten times. The chain is built from TRBV11-2 and TRBJ1-1; maybe TRBD1 (6 bases). This CDR3 contains 15 residues. Germline-derived CDR1 and CDR2 are SGHAT and FQNNGV. Trimming removed 1 base from V and 3 bases from J, with 12 bases in between. The CDR3 coding sequence is TGTGCCAGCAGCTTAGTAGCCAGGGGCGACACTGAAGCTTTCTTT. Its protein is CASSLVARGDTEAFF.

J is TRBJ2-5 and V is TRBV12-3 or TRBV12-4; TRBD2 agrees at 8 bases. The CDR3 consists of 15 residues. V was pared by 8 bases and J by 5 bases, with 13 bases of the junction left unmatched. CDR3 sequence (DNA): TGTGCCAGCCACTTCGGGGGGGGGCCTCCCGAGACCCAGTACTTC. Translation gives CASHFGGGPPETQYF.

This clonotype was seen a few times. The V and J genes are TRBV10-2 and TRBJ2-1, with TRBD2 matching 8 bases. This CDR3 comprises 16 residues. Trimming cost V 0 bases and J 6 bases; bases outside gene matches: 7. CDR1 is WSHSY, CDR2 SAAADI, per germline. CDR3 amino acids: CASSESLAGWSNEQFF. The DNA for the CDR3 is TGCGCCAGCAGTGAGTCTTTAGCGGGGTGGTCCAATGAGCAGTTCTTC.

The V call is TRBV7-9, the J call TRBJ1-1, with 11 bases lining up with TRBD1. The V gene's germline CDR1 is SEHNR and CDR2 FQNEAQ (reference sequence). The ends lost 3 bases at V and 6 bases at J; junction bases unmatched: 6. CDR3 length equals 15 residues. The CDR3 protein is CASSFRDRGLAEAFF. The CDR3 DNA reads as TGTGCCAGCAGCTTCCGGGACAGGGGGTTGGCTGAAGCTTTCTTT.

The chain is built from TRBV4-1 and TRBJ1-5; D may be TRBD1 (5 bases). V dropped 4 bases and J dropped 3 bases, with 10 bases sitting between them. Germline lookup yields CDR1 MGHRA and CDR2 YSYEKL. This CDR3 region has 14 residues. CDR3 residues: CASSLQGHNQPQHF. CDR3 DNA: TGCGCCAGCAGCCTTCAGGGTCACAATCAGCCCCAGCATTTT.

This clonotype was seen a few times. The genes are TRBV5-1 and TRBJ2-2; D is unclear. This CDR3 comprises 13 residues. Germline loops: CDR1 SGHRS, CDR2 YFSETQ. Between the trimmed V and J ends, which lost 1 base and 6 bases, there was a span of 7 bases. The CDR3 loop reads CASSLKVPGELFF. The CDR3 DNA is TGCGCCAGCAGCTTGAAGGTACCCGGGGAGCTGTTTTTT.

This clonotype was counted only a few times. This chain links TRBV21-1 with TRBJ1-1. TRBV21-1 is recorded as a pseudogene. The CDR3 totals 9 residues. CDR3 sequence reads: CASTPEAFF. CDR3 coding DNA: TGTGCCAGCACCCCGGAAGCTTTCTTT.

This clonotype showed up many times. The rearrangement links TRBV12-3 or TRBV12-4 to TRBJ1-1; D uncertain. V shed 1 base and J shed 4 bases, with 16 bases lying between them. The CDR3 contains 16 residues. The CDR3, as DNA: TGTGCCAGCAGTTTAGGGGTCGGGCCGGGTGGCACTGAAGCTTTCTTT. Translating gives CASSLGVGPGGTEAFF.

CDR3 in amino acids: CASSLVAGVDTQYF. For the CDR3, the DNA is TGCGCCAGCAGCCTCGTAGCGGGGGTTGATACGCAGTATTTT. The chain couples TRBV5-1 to TRBJ2-3, with 9 bases matching TRBD2. The V gene's germline CDR1 is SGHRS and CDR2 YFSETQ. The CDR3 length is 14 residues. J was trimmed by 6 bases and V by 4 bases; bases with no gene match: 6.

This clonotype was detected many times. The chain combines TRBV5-1 with TRBJ1-1; D is unclear. Per germline, CDR1 SGHRS and CDR2 YFSETQ. The CDR3 runs 15 residues. The V and J ends lost 0 bases and 1 base respectively, with 10 bases between them. The CDR3 loop is CASSLEEGSNTEAFF. CDR3 sequence (DNA): TGCGCCAGCAGCTTGGAAGAGGGATCGAACACTGAAGCTTTCTTT. Full variable domain (outside the CDR3, taken from reference TRBV5-1 and TRBJ1-1): KAGVTQTPRYLIKTRGQQVTLSCSPISGHRSVSWYQQTPGQGLQFLFEYFSETQRNKGNFPGRFSGRQFSNSRSEMNVSTLELGDSALYLCASSLEEGSNTEAFFGQGTRLTVV.

This clonotype has only a few counts. The chain couples TRBV3-2 to TRBJ2-1. TRBV3-2 is a recognized pseudogene. There are 16 residues in the CDR3. CDR3 bases: TGTGCCAGCAGCCTCCAGTTAAGAAGCTCCTACAATGAGCAGTTCTTC. This translates into CASSLQLRSSYNEQFF.

This clonotype was seen only a few times. The chain joins TRBV12-3 or TRBV12-4 to TRBJ2-1; TRBD1 might be the D (5 bases). The CDR3 runs 14 residues. With 5 bases removed from V and 7 bases from J, the gap between germline ends came to 15 bases. Written as DNA, the CDR3 is TGTGCCAGCAGTCCAAATCAGGGCTGGAATGAGCAGTTCTTC. Translation gives CASSPNQGWNEQFF.

The gene calls are TRBV28 and TRBJ1-5, with TRBD1 as a possible D gene (5 bases). The germline gives CDR1 MDHEN, CDR2 SYDVKM. The V end was cut by 6 bases, the J end by 2 bases, with 11 bases between. This CDR3 is built from 14 residues. CDR3 DNA sequence: TGTGCCAGCAGCCGGGGACGGCGCAATCAGCCCCAGCATTTT. Translating gives CASSRGRRNQPQHF. Based on the CDR3 plus reference TRBV28 and TRBJ1-5, the full variable domain is DVKVTQSSRYLVKRTGEKVFLECVQDMDHENMFWYRQDPGLGLRLIYFSYDVKMKEKGDIPEGYSVSREKKERFSLILESASTNQTSMYLCASSRGRRNQPQHFGDGTRLSIL.

The CDR3 nucleotides are TGTGCCAGCAGTGAATGGTATGAGCAGTTCTTC. Protein product: CASSEWYEQFF. The rearrangement joins TRBV12-3 or TRBV12-4 to TRBJ2-1, with D unresolved. The CDR3 is 11 residues long. The V end was cut by 5 bases, the J end by 8 bases, with 7 bases between.

The chain links TRBV29-1 to TRBJ2-3, with D unresolved. The CDR3 consists of 15 residues. The V gene lost 1 base and the J gene lost 4 bases, with 15 bases spanning the gap. The germline V gene has CDR1 SQVTM and CDR2 ANQGSEA. The CDR3 DNA reads as TGCAGCGTTGAAGGTCGAAATAGGGCTCCAGATACGCAGTATTTT. The encoded protein is CSVEGRNRAPDTQYF.

This clonotype appeared many times. V is TRBV5-1 and J is TRBJ1-1; no reliable D call. The CDR3 is made up of 13 amino acids. The germline V gene has CDR1 SGHRS and CDR2 YFSETQ. Trimming cost V 0 bases and J 8 bases, with 11 bases left between them. The CDR3, as DNA: TGCGCCAGCAGCTTGGTGGCAGGTCGAGAAGCTTTCTTT. It is translated as CASSLVAGREAFF.

The J gene is TRBJ2-7, the V gene TRBV10-3; weak D call: TRBD2 (7 bases). Germline assignment: CDR1 ENHRY and CDR2 SYGVKD. The CDR3 contains 17 residues. With 1 base removed from V and 3 bases from J, the gap between germline ends came to 19 bases. CDR3 residues: CAISEWRLGGDLYEQYV. The CDR3 bases are TGTGCCATCAGTGAGTGGAGGTTAGGGGGGGACCTCTACGAGCAGTACGTC.

This clonotype appeared a few times. CDR3 region: CASSVEGYDEQYF. DNA for the CDR3: TGTGCCAGCAGCGTAGAAGGATACGACGAGCAGTACTTC. The chain has TRBV9 and TRBJ2-7; D remains unclear. The CDR3 is 13 amino acids. The ends were cut back, 0 bases at V and 5 bases at J, with 9 bases in the middle. From germline, CDR1 is SGDLS and CDR2 YYNGEE.

Many counts were recorded for this clonotype. This chain joins TRBV4-3 and TRBJ1-2; D remains unclear. CDR1 and CDR2 (germline): LGHNA, YSLEER. V lost 3 bases and J 6 bases, leaving 8 bases between the germline ends. This CDR3 is built from 12 residues. The CDR3 here is CASSQSGDGYTF. For the CDR3, the DNA is TGCGCCAGCAGCCAGTCGGGTGATGGCTACACCTTC.

V is TRBV7-2 and J is TRBJ2-5; the D is unclear. The CDR3 totals 13 residues. The ends were cut back, 4 bases at V and 0 bases at J, with 6 bases in the middle. Germline CDR1 SGHTA, CDR2 FQGNSA. The CDR3 region is CASSYRHQETQYF. The CDR3 bases are TGTGCCAGCAGCTACCGACACCAAGAGACCCAGTACTTC.

This clonotype showed up just a few times. The chain employs TRBV12-3 or TRBV12-4 and TRBJ1-1; D is unresolved. The CDR3 has 15 amino acids. V was trimmed by 5 bases and J by 0 bases, leaving 13 bases between them. CDR3 sequence (DNA): TGTGCCAGCAGTCGTTTCCTGACGGTGAACACTGAAGCTTTCTTT. It translates to CASSRFLTVNTEAFF.

There are a few counts of this clonotype. This chain connects TRBV27 to TRBJ2-7, with 8 positions matching TRBD1. The CDR3 totals 13 residues. Trimming at V came to 6 bases and at J to 2 bases, leaving 3 bases not matched to a gene. Germline assignment: CDR1 MNHEY and CDR2 SMNVEV (reference sequence). CDR3 protein: CASSPGGAYEQYV. In DNA form, the CDR3 reads TGTGCCAGCAGCCCAGGGGGCGCCTACGAGCAGTACGTC.

This clonotype was observed a handful of times. This chain links TRBV14 with TRBJ2-1; TRBD1 aligns across 8 bases. V was pared by 4 bases and J by 6 bases, with 11 bases of the junction left unmatched. The CDR3 is 16 residues long. Germline CDR1 SGHDN, CDR2 FVKESK. In DNA form, the CDR3 reads TGTGCCAGCAGCCCCATGACAGGGGCCTTCGTCAATGAGCAGTTCTTC. It translates to CASSPMTGAFVNEQFF.

V is TRBV10-3 and J is TRBJ1-3; D remains unclear. Germline CDR1 reads ENHRY; CDR2 reads SYGVKD. This CDR3 has 16 amino acids. V dropped 10 bases and J dropped 1 base, with 20 bases sitting between them. The CDR3 bases are TGTGCCACCCTAGACCGCCTCATGTTATCTGGAAACACCATATATTTT. Translating it yields CATLDRLMLSGNTIYF.

This clonotype appeared many times. The V and J genes are TRBV12-3 or TRBV12-4 and TRBJ1-1; D may be TRBD1 (5 bases). Trimming removed 3 bases at V and 1 base at J, with 6 bases between. There are 13 residues in the CDR3. CDR3 residues: CASSFDRNTEAFF. The CDR3 region has the DNA TGTGCCAGCAGTTTTGACAGGAACACTGAAGCTTTCTTT.

The chain combines TRBV10-3 with TRBJ2-5; the match to TRBD1 covers 7 bases. CDR1 and CDR2 from the germline V gene are ENHRY and SYGVKD. The CDR3 is 13 residues long. J gave up 3 bases and V 4 bases, and 2 bases lay outside the gene matches. CDR3 region: CAISGTGEETQYF. CDR3 nucleotides: TGTGCCATCAGTGGGACAGGTGAAGAGACCCAGTACTTC.

This chain links TRBV21-1 with TRBJ2-2; the D segment call TRBD1 is taken from the table without a DNA check. TRBV21-1 is recorded as a pseudogene. CDR3 length: 19 amino acids. CDR3 bases: TGTGCCAGCAGCAAAACCAATGGGGCAGGGGTACGGAACACCGGGGAGCTGTTTTTT. It specifies CASSKTNGAGVRNTGELFF.

This clonotype was counted between two and nine times. The chain recombines TRBV4-2 with TRBJ2-2, with D hard to call. Between the trimmed V and J ends, which lost 0 bases and 1 base, there was a span of 9 bases. CDR1 is LGHNA and CDR2 is YNFKEQ in the germline V gene. This CDR3 is 16 amino acids long. The CDR3 region has the DNA TGTGCCAGCAGCCAAGAAGAAAACTGGAACACCGGGGAGCTGTTTTTT. Translating it yields CASSQEENWNTGELFF.